These 14 T cell receptor beta chains were all obtained from the same sample, sequenced in a study of blood T cell repertoires in COVID-19. This table comes from immunoSEQ multiplex PCR, and its TCRdb copy is limited to in-frame clones, with some not included. Of a few hundred thousand clones detected, 70% to 90% appear once; the ten largest clones hold less than 8%. Source material: PBMCs or T cells enriched from blood (not recorded which). All receptors derive from a woman between 40 and 50 years old with acute COVID-19.

The chain carries TRBV6-4 and TRBJ2-7; 8 bases align to TRBD1. This CDR3 has 14 residues. The germline V gene has CDR1 MRHNA and CDR2 SNTAGT. After removal of 3 bases from V and 5 bases from J, the junction contained 6 bases not matched to a gene. The CDR3 reads CASSEDRASHEQYF. As DNA, the CDR3 is TGTGCCAGCAGTGAGGACAGGGCAAGCCACGAGCAGTACTTC.

The genes are TRBV19 and TRBJ2-4, with TRBD1 matching 11 bases. The CDR3 contains 15 residues. CDR1 LNHDA and CDR2 SQIVND come from the germline V gene (reference sequence). The V segment lost 4 bases and the J segment 8 bases; nucleotides outside the gene matches: 7. The CDR3 region has the DNA TGTGCCAGTAGTACCACCGGGACAGGGGGGGACATTCAGTACTTC. It translates to CASSTTGTGGDIQYF.

This clone appeared once. The chain links TRBV7-8 to TRBJ1-1; TRBD1 matches 9 bases. The junction had 6 bases not matched to a gene; V was cut back by 5 bases and J by 5 bases. Germline lookup yields CDR1 SGHVS and CDR2 FQNEAQ. The CDR3 consists of 14 residues. As DNA, the CDR3 is TGTGCCAGCAGCCCAGGGACAGGGTGGACTGAAGCTTTCTTT. Translating it yields CASSPGTGWTEAFF. The full variable domain, in which reference TRBV7-8 and TRBJ1-1 provide the parts outside the CDR3, is GAGVSQSPRYKVAKRGQDVALRCDPISGHVSLFWYQQALGQGPEFLTYFQNEAQLDKSGLPSDRFFAERPEGSVSTLKIQRTQQEDSAVYLCASSPGTGWTEAFFGQGTRLTVV.

The V gene is TRBV7-6, the J gene TRBJ2-7; D is perhaps TRBD1 (6 bases). Between the trimmed V and J ends, which lost 5 bases and 6 bases, there was a span of 8 bases. The CDR3 extends over 11 amino acids. Germline lookup yields CDR1 SGHVS and CDR2 FNYEAQ. CDR3 sequence (DNA): TGTGCCAGCAGCACCAGGGGCGAGCAGTACTTC. Residues: CASSTRGEQYF. The full variable domain, completed using reference TRBV7-6 and TRBJ2-7, is GAGVSQSPRYKVTKRGQDVALRCDPISGHVSLYWYRQALGQGPEFLTYFNYEAQQDKSGLPNDRFSAERPEGSISTLTIQRTEQRDSAMYRCASSTRGEQYFGPGTRLTVT.

This sequence joins TRBV2 and TRBJ1-1, with unresolved D. With 1 base removed from V and 3 bases from J, the gap between germline ends came to 6 bases. The germline V gene has CDR1 SNHLY and CDR2 FYNNEI. CDR3 length: 13 amino acids. CDR3 sequence (DNA): TGTGCCAGCAGTGAAGGGGCGTACACTGAAGCTTTCTTT. Translating it yields CASSEGAYTEAFF.

This clone was observed once. The rearrangement joins TRBV9 to TRBJ1-5; 7 bases fit TRBD1. Germline V gene sequence: CDR1 SGDLS, CDR2 YYNGEE. V lost 3 bases and J lost 6; bases outside the gene matches: 3. This CDR3 is 13 amino acids long. CDR3 DNA: TGTGCCAGCAGCGGCGGGACAGTTCAGCCCCAGCATTTT. As protein: CASSGGTVQPQHF.

The chain is built from TRBV5-1 and TRBJ1-3; D is possibly TRBD1 (5 bases). The CDR3 covers 15 residues. Germline V gene data show CDR1 as SGHRS and CDR2 as YFSETQ. Deletions cut 1 base from V and 2 bases from J, with 10 bases between. For the CDR3, the DNA is TGCGCCAGCAGCTTGCCCAGGGATCCTGGAAACACCATATATTTT. This sequence encodes CASSLPRDPGNTIYF.

In this sample, this clone turned up once. One end of the junction is discordant with germline, which a read error may explain. The chain links TRBV2 to TRBJ1-5, with D uncertain. The CDR3 is 13 residues long. The germline V gene has CDR1 SNHLY and CDR2 FYNNEI. This chain's CDR3 is CASRPNSYQPQHF. The CDR3 nucleotides are TGTGCCAGCAGACCCAATAGCTATCAGCCCCAGCATTTT.

This clone turned up a few times. The chain employs TRBV28 and TRBJ1-5; D is possibly TRBD1 (6 bases). Trimming took off 3 bases at V and 4 bases at J, with 13 bases between the two ends. Per the germline V gene, CDR1 is MDHEN and CDR2 is SYDVKM. This CDR3 contains 15 residues. CDR3 DNA sequence: TGTGCCAGCAGTTTCGGACAGACACTAAATCAGCCCCAGCATTTT. As protein: CASSFGQTLNQPQHF. Using reference TRBV28 and TRBJ1-5 for the parts outside the CDR3, the full variable domain is DVKVTQSSRYLVKRTGEKVFLECVQDMDHENMFWYRQDPGLGLRLIYFSYDVKMKEKGDIPEGYSVSREKKERFSLILESASTNQTSMYLCASSFGQTLNQPQHFGDGTRLSIL.

The gene calls are TRBV5-5 and TRBJ1-1, with D maybe TRBD1 (5 bases). The germline gives CDR1 SGHKS, CDR2 YYEKEE (reference sequence). With 0 bases removed from V and 1 base from J, the gap between germline ends came to 7 bases. The CDR3 spans 14 residues. CDR3 residues: CASSLVTGNTEAFF. For the CDR3, the DNA is TGTGCCAGCAGCTTGGTTACAGGGAACACTGAAGCTTTCTTT.

V is TRBV28 and J is TRBJ1-5, with 10 nucleotides matching TRBD1. This CDR3 has 15 amino acids. Trimming took 4 bases from V and 3 from J; bases not matched to a gene: 3. CDR1 is MDHEN and CDR2 is SYDVKM in the germline V gene. CDR3 loop: CASSWGTGVNQPQHF. In DNA, the CDR3 is TGTGCCAGCAGTTGGGGGACAGGGGTCAATCAGCCCCAGCATTTT.

The rearrangement joins TRBV7-3 to TRBJ2-7, with D perhaps matching TRBD2 (6 bases). This CDR3 comprises 16 residues. V was shortened by 1 base and J by 3 bases, with 16 bases between the two germline ends. Per the germline V gene, CDR1 is SGHTA and CDR2 is FQGTGA. CDR3 sequence (DNA): TGTGCCAGCAGCTTAAGGGGCGGGGCGTCAAGCTACGAGCAGTACTTC. This encodes CASSLRGGASSYEQYF.

This clone came up a few times. This chain uses TRBV6-5 with TRBJ2-2, with TRBD1 matching over 7 bases. Germline CDR1 reads MNHEY; CDR2 reads SVGAGI. The CDR3 contains 14 residues. Trimming cost V 8 bases and J 4 bases; bases outside gene matches: 7. Here the CDR3 reads CASFNTGVTGELFF. Written as DNA, the CDR3 is TGTGCCAGCTTCAATACAGGGGTCACCGGGGAGCTGTTTTTT.

This clone was picked up one time. This sequence joins TRBV19 and TRBJ1-2, with TRBD1 identical over 10 bases. J was trimmed by 4 bases and V by 6 bases; bases with no gene match: 5. Germline assignment: CDR1 LNHDA and CDR2 SQIVND (reference sequence). The CDR3 spans 14 residues. CDR3 DNA sequence: TGTGCCAGTAGAGGGACAGGGGACCTCTATGGCTACACCTTC. It codes for CASRGTGDLYGYTF.